This T cell receptor (beta chain) was retrieved from a study of vaccination effects on CD4 cells after COVID-19. Turning to this clone: Its antigen remains unknown.

Trimming removed 5 bases from V and 0 bases from J, with 11 bases in between. The germline V gene encodes CDR1 ENHRY and CDR2 SYGVKD. CDR3 size: 15 residues. ViraFEST assay sequencing came after antigen-specific CD4+ T cells were expanded with viral peptide pools. Cultured cells yielded isolated CD4+ T cells after more than nine days. Vaccine recipients, nucleocapsid antibody negative, had no prior SARS-CoV-2 infection. Libraries were prepared by immunoSEQ multiplex PCR; TCRdb keeps only in-frame clonotypes and omits some of them. This table has tens of thousands of clones, about 63% appearing once. Sequenced material: CD4+ T cells from PBMCs cultured with HCoV-NL63 spike peptides, taken before COVID-19 vaccination. The V and J genes are TRBV10-3 and TRBJ1-5; D is perhaps TRBD1 (5 bases). The TCR originated in a human donor who received a COVID-19 vaccine. CDR3 coding DNA: TGTGCCATCAGTAAAGGGACCGATAGCAATCAGCCCCAGCATTTT. Protein sequence: CAISKGTDSNQPQHF.